These T cell receptor beta chains were read from a single sample in a study of shared clonotypes between healthy human individuals. Using immunoSEQ multiplex PCR, the repertoire was profiled, and TCRdb retains in-frame clones only, with some absent. The repertoire holds about 590,000 clones, 95% seen once, with approximately 0.1% in the top ten. The sequenced sample was naive CD8+ T cells sorted from blood. The receptor set was obtained from a woman in her twenties or thirties in good health. Both conserved end residues are trimmed from each CDR3.

V	J	CDR3
TRBV7-8	TRBJ2-7	ASSFGGRNYEQY
TRBV19	TRBJ2-1	ASSIDGSYNEQF
TRBV27	TRBJ2-7	ASSLAGGPGEQY
TRBV20-1	TRBJ2-2	SAQAGVKLF
TRBV2	TRBJ2-7	ASSEAGFTASSYEQY
TRBV9	TRBJ1-2	ASSVGVQGNYGYT
TRBV27	TRBJ1-2	AILDSINYGYT
TRBV14	TRBJ2-7	ASSHIPDYYEQY
TRBV7-6	TRBJ2-7	ASSLFIGRAYEQY
TRBV27	TRBJ1-5	ASSPTKGGGQPQH
TRBV6-1	TRBJ2-5	ASSARVFPATQETQY
TRBV19	TRBJ1-6	ASRSPDRATDSPLH
TRBV6-5	TRBJ2-5	ASSYAGGYQETQY
TRBV5-4	TRBJ2-7	ASSLSPSGYEQY
TRBV5-1	TRBJ1-1	ASSTGTGDTEAF
TRBV19	TRBJ2-5	ASSTFRRDRVQETQY
TRBV7-9	TRBJ2-1	ASSYGASSEWGEQF
TRBV7-3	TRBJ2-3	ASSSTGGSTDTQY
TRBV27	TRBJ2-7	ASSFRGVGYEQY
TRBV28	TRBJ1-5	ASSLPWTGGEPQH
TRBV10-1	TRBJ1-1	ASSEGFAWDTEAF
TRBV7-6	TRBJ2-1	ASRAGTATYREQF
TRBV29-1	TRBJ1-1	SVEAKGRAF
TRBV25-1	TRBJ2-1	ASSGGLGYNEQF
TRBV9	TRBJ2-7	ASTPSGSSYEQY
TRBV2	TRBJ2-1	ASIPGLAGVGSYNEQF
TRBV4-2	TRBJ2-1	ASSQDPAGEVYEQF
TRBV27	TRBJ2-1	ASSSGLGNEQF
TRBV11-2	TRBJ2-7	ASSLGSGESYEQY
TRBV7-9	TRBJ2-5	ASSPPWFDQGETQY
TRBV2	TRBJ1-2	ASSEASAWGYT
TRBV5-6	TRBJ2-7	ASSSAGRYEQY
TRBV5-8	TRBJ2-1	ASSHPPNNEQF
TRBV4-1	TRBJ2-7	ASSQRGSSYEQY
TRBV27	TRBJ1-1	ASSLSKGLNTEAF
TRBV5-6	TRBJ2-1	ASSHRPGLASNEQF
TRBV19	TRBJ1-5	ASRPGGGSWEPQH
TRBV10-2	TRBJ1-1	ASSETGGMNTEAF
TRBV2	TRBJ1-2	ASTPRGGRDGYT
TRBV6-1	TRBJ2-1	ASSVERDSYNEQF
TRBV28	TRBJ1-1	ASRWGFPNTEAF
TRBV27	TRBJ2-1	ASSLFGGSSYNEQF
TRBV19	TRBJ2-5	ASSIDLADQETQY
TRBV28	TRBJ2-4	ASGVNLAKNIQY
TRBV28	TRBJ2-1	ASSTRTSGEQF